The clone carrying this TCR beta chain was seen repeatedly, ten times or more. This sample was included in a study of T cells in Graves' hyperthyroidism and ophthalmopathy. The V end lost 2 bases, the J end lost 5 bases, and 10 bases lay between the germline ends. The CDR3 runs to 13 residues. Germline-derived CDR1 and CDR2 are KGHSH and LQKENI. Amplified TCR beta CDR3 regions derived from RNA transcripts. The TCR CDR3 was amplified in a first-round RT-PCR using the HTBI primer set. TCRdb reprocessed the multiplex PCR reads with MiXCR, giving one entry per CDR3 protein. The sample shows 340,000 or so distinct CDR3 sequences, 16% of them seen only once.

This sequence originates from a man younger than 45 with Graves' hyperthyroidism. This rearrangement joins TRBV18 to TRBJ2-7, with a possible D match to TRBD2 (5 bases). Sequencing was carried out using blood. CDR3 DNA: TGTGCCAGCTCACCATGGGCGGGCGACGAGCAGTACTTC. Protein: CASSPWAGDEQYF.